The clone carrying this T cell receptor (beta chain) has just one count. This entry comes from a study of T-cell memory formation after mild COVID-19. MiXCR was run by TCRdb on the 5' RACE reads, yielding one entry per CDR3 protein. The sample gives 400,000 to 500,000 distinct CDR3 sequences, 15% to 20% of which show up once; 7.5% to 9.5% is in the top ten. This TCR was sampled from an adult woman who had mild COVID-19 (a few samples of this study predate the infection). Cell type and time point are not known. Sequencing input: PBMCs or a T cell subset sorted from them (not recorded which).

The CDR3 region is CASSEVTQYF. The CDR3 DNA is TGTGCCAGCAGCGAGGTGACCCAGTACTTC. This chain joins TRBV25-1 and TRBJ2-5; D is uncertain. There are 10 residues in the CDR3. Trimming stripped 6 bases from V and 7 bases from J, with 6 bases between. Germline V lookup: CDR1 MGHDK, CDR2 SYGVNS.